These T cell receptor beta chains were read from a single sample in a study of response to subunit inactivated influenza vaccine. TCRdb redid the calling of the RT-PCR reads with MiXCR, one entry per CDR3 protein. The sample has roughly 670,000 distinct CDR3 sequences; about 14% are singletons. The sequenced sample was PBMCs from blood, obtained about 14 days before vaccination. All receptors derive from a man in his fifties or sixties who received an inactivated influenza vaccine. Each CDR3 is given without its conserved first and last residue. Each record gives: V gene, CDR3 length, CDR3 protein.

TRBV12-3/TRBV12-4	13	ASRGATGIHYEQY
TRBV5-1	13	ASSIGGTMNTEAF
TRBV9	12	ASSVEQARGEQY
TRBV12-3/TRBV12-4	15	ASSLDAGDLSKNIQY
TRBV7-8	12	ASSLRRQYNEQF
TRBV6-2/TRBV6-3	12	ATNGTPFRDGYT
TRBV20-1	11	SATPSASYEQY
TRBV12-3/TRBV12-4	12	ASSLAMEGNTIY
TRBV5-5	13	ASSLGPSKGSPLH
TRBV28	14	ASSFLPGLGSTEAF
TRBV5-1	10	ASSPDRGGLF
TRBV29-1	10	SVRGVPAEQY
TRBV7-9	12	ASSLGGLADTQY
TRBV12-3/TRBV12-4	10	ASTHRPGELF
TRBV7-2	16	ASSLATGLAGMAYEQY
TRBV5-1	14	ASSFAGGRDTGELF
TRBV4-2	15	ASSQVRTGMNTGELF
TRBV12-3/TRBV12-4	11	ARRQRRFYEQY
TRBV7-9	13	ASSSKAGGADTQY
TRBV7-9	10	ASSSDWGEQY
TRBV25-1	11	ASSESSSGALF
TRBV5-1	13	ASSFEGAGANVLT
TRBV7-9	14	ASSSRSGGNTGELF
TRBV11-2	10	ASSLPSNEQF
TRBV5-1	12	ASSSTAGGDTQY
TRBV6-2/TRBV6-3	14	ASSFTRLASHNEQF
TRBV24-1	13	ATSDTGRNTGELF
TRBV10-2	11	ATYLDRVHEQY
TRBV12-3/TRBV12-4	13	ASREKASSYNEQF
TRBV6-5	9	ASSYKGGYT